This is a list of T cell receptor beta chains from one sample in a study of cytomegalovirus exposure and HLA in healthy donors. The repertoire was sequenced with immunoSEQ multiplex PCR; TCRdb's copy has only in-frame clones and lacks some. The data contain over 75,000 clones, roughly 78% of them singletons. The sequenced sample was PBMCs. Source of these receptors: a woman aged 60-75 years in good health and CMV-seronegative. Each CDR3 is given with its conserved first and last residue. The D gene is left open where the match is weak. Clone size, where shown, is once, few, many, or a class for clones that have expanded.

>TRBD1|TRBV7-2|TRBJ1-2|.
TGTGCCAGCAGCTTAGGGGGGACAGGGGTAGGCTACACCTTC
CASSLGGTGVGYTF
>.|TRBV7-9|TRBJ1-5|few
TGTGCCAGCAGCTTAGGGGCGGGGCCCCAGCATTTT
CASSLGAGPQHF
>.|TRBV9|TRBJ1-1|.
TGTGCCAGCAGCGGGGCGTGGAACACTGAAGCTTTCTTT
CASSGAWNTEAFF
>.|TRBV27|TRBJ2-7|.
TGTGCCAGCAGTTTCACCGGGACACCCTACGAGCAGTACTTC
CASSFTGTPYEQYF
>.|TRBV9|TRBJ2-1|.
TGTGCCAGCAGCATAACAAGGGGGGGCATCTACAATGAGCAGTTCTTC
CASSITRGGIYNEQFF
>.|TRBV6-1|TRBJ2-1|.
TGTGCCAGCAGTGAAGTACGGCGGGGCCCTACCTACAATGAGCAGTTCTTC
CASSEVRRGPTYNEQFF
>.|TRBV7-2|TRBJ1-3|.
TGTGCCAGCAGCTCTTTCGTCGGGGGTTCTGGAAACACCATATATTTT
CASSSFVGGSGNTIYF
>.|TRBV7-9|TRBJ1-5|.
TGTGCCAGCAGCTTAGATCGGGAAGGTCAGCCCCAGCATTTT
CASSLDREGQPQHF
>TRBD2|TRBV5-6|TRBJ2-7|.
TGTGCCAGCAGCGCACCGGGACTAGCGGGATTTCGCGAGCAGTACTTC
CASSAPGLAGFREQYF
>TRBD2|TRBV5-4|TRBJ2-3|.
TGTGCCAGCCGTAGCGGGGGCACAGATACGCAGTATTTT
CASRSGGTDTQYF
>.|TRBV13|TRBJ2-3|.
TGTGCCAGCAGCTCCGTTTCGAGTGGTAGCACAGATACGCAGTATTTT
CASSSVSSGSTDTQYF
>.|TRBV19|TRBJ2-1|.
TGTGCCAGTAGTATAGGGGGCGGACAGGGACTAACTGAGCAGTTCTTC
CASSIGGGQGLTEQFF
>TRBD2|TRBV5-1|TRBJ2-2|.
TGCGCCAGCAGCTTGGCAGTAGCGGGGGGCACCGGGGAGCTGTTTTTT
CASSLAVAGGTGELFF
>TRBD2|TRBV7-9|TRBJ2-4|.
TGTGCCAGCAGCTTCTATAGCGGGAGACAGCGTGGGGACAAAAACATTCAGTACTTC
CASSFYSGRQRGDKNIQYF
>.|TRBV5-1|TRBJ1-1|.
TGCGCCAGCAGCCCCAGGGGACAGAACACTGAAGCTTTCTTT
CASSPRGQNTEAFF
>TRBD1|TRBV30|TRBJ1-3|.
TGTGCCTGGAGGGACCAAAACAGGGGGCTCTCTGGAAACACCATATATTTT
CAWRDQNRGLSGNTIYF
>.|TRBV4-1|TRBJ2-3|.
TGCGCCAGCAGCCAAGAAAGGGGCGTCACGGGTACGCAGTATTTT
CASSQERGVTGTQYF
>TRBD2|TRBV7-2|TRBJ2-7|.
TGTGCCAGCAGCTTAGATGGCGGGGGGGTCCGCGAGCAGTACTTC
CASSLDGGGVREQYF
>.|TRBV5-1|TRBJ2-1|.
TGCGCCAGCAGCTTGACTCAAAGACAGGCGGGTGAGCAGTTCTTC
CASSLTQRQAGEQFF
>.|TRBV7-8|TRBJ1-5|.
TGTGCCAGCAGCTCGGGACTTCACAATCAGCCCCAGCATTTT
CASSSGLHNQPQHF
>.|TRBV7-8|TRBJ1-1|.
TGTGCCAGCACCATTCTTGGGGGGTCCACTGAAGCTTTCTTT
CASTILGGSTEAFF
>.|TRBV28|TRBJ2-7|.
TGTGCCAGCTCCCTAGGCGGCAGGGGTATTTACGAGCAGTACTTC
CASSLGGRGIYEQYF
>.|TRBV5-6|TRBJ2-5|.
TGTGCCAGCAGCGGGCAGGGAGAGACCCAGTACTTC
CASSGQGETQYF
>.|TRBV5-1|TRBJ2-1|.
TGCGCCAGCAGCTTAGCCCTTAACGGGGGACGAAACAATGAGCAGTTCTTC
CASSLALNGGRNNEQFF
>TRBD1|TRBV28|TRBJ2-7|.
TGTGCCAGCACGACGGGACAGGGGACCCACGAGCAGTACTTC
CASTTGQGTHEQYF
>TRBD2|TRBV11-3|TRBJ2-2|.
TGTGCCAGCAGCTCGCAAACCGGACTAGCGGGCCGAAAGGCCGGGGAGCTGTTTTTT
CASSSQTGLAGRKAGELFF
>.|TRBV12-5|TRBJ2-7|once
TGTGCTAGTGGTCCGTCCCGTGGGGAGGTCTACGAGCAGTACTTC
CASGPSRGEVYEQYF
>.|TRBV9|TRBJ1-1|.
TGTGCCAGCAGTCCAGGTTACCGCACTGAAGCTTTCTTT
CASSPGYRTEAFF
>TRBD2|TRBV29-1|TRBJ2-3|.
TGCAGCGGTCGGACTAGCGGGGGGGCAGATACGCAGTATTTT
CSGRTSGGADTQYF
>TRBD1|TRBV7-2|TRBJ1-1|.
TGTGCCAGCAGCTGGACAGGGAGTGGGGCTTTCTTT
CASSWTGSGAFF
>.|TRBV28|TRBJ2-7|.
TGTGCCAGCAGAGTGAGGGGACAAAACGAGCAGTACTTC
CASRVRGQNEQYF
>.|TRBV7-8|TRBJ2-3|.
TGTGCCAGCAGCTCTCAGTCGGGTACGCAGTATTTT
CASSSQSGTQYF
>.|TRBV27|TRBJ2-5|once
TGTGCCAGCAGTTTCGGAGGGACCCAGTACTTC
CASSFGGTQYF
>.|TRBV6-5|TRBJ2-2|.
TGTGCCAGCAGACGACAGGCCGGGGAGCTGTTTTTT
CASRRQAGELFF
>TRBD1|TRBV6-5|TRBJ1-2|.
TGTGCCAGCAGTTACTCTCGACAGGGGGCAGGCTATGGCTACACCTTC
CASSYSRQGAGYGYTF
>.|TRBV5-6|TRBJ2-3|.
TGTGCCAGCAGAGCGTCCCTTACAGATACGCAGTATTTT
CASRASLTDTQYF
>TRBD2|TRBV7-2|TRBJ2-2|.
TGTGCCAGCAGCTCTAGCGGGGGGGACACCGGGGAGCTGTTTTTT
CASSSSGGDTGELFF
>TRBD1|TRBV5-6|TRBJ2-1|.
TGTGCCAGCAGCTTGACCTCGACAGGGGGAGGGGAGCAGTTCTTC
CASSLTSTGGGEQFF
>.|TRBV11-2|TRBJ1-2|once
TGTGCCAGCAGCTTATCGGCGGCTAACTATGGCTACACCTTC
CASSLSAANYGYTF
>TRBD1|TRBV10-3|TRBJ1-1|.
TGTGCCATCAGTGTAGGAGGGGGCGTTACTGAAGCTTTCTTT
CAISVGGGVTEAFF
>TRBD2|TRBV9|TRBJ2-3|few
TGTGCCAGCAGCGTCACTAGCGGGGAGGGAGATACGCAGTATTTT
CASSVTSGEGDTQYF
>TRBD1|TRBV6-5|TRBJ1-6|few
TGTGCCAGCAGTTACGGTTGGACAGGGCAGAATTCACCCCTCCACTTT
CASSYGWTGQNSPLHF
>TRBD1|TRBV28|TRBJ1-5|.
TGTGCCAGCAGCATCGGGACAGTTTTAAAGCCCCAGCATTTT
CASSIGTVLKPQHF
>TRBD1|TRBV18|TRBJ1-2|few
TGTGCCAGCTCACCGGCATCGGGACAGGTCTATGGCTACACCTTC
CASSPASGQVYGYTF
>.|TRBV2|TRBJ1-5|.
TGTGCCAGCAGGACGTCCCCAGGGGGCAATCAGCCCCAGCATTTT
CASRTSPGGNQPQHF
>TRBD1|TRBV19|TRBJ1-5|few
TGTGCCAGTAGTACCCCGACAGGGGGCCGCAATCAGCCCCAGCATTTT
CASSTPTGGRNQPQHF
>TRBD2|TRBV19|TRBJ2-7|once
TGTGCCAGTAGTCCCCGCGGGACTAGCGGGGAGCTTACCTACGAGCAGTACTTC
CASSPRGTSGELTYEQYF
>.|TRBV10-1|TRBJ2-2|.
TGCGCCAGCAGTGACACTAACACCGGGGAGCTGTTTTTT
CASSDTNTGELFF
>.|TRBV2|TRBJ1-5|.
TGTGCCAGCAGTTACAGGGACACGATACGTTATCAGCCCCAGCATTTT
CASSYRDTIRYQPQHF
>TRBD2|TRBV7-2|TRBJ2-5|once
TGTGCCAGCAGCTTAGAGGAGCGGGGGGGTTGGGAGACCCAGTACTTC
CASSLEERGGWETQYF
>.|TRBV28|TRBJ1-2|.
TGTGCCAGCCTCCCACCGGGAGGGTATGATGGCTACACCTTC
CASLPPGGYDGYTF
>.|TRBV5-1|TRBJ1-1|.
TGCGCCAGCAGCTTGCAACCTGATGGGGCGGGAAACACTGAAGCTTTCTTT
CASSLQPDGAGNTEAFF